The 14 T cell receptor beta chains below come from one sample, sequenced in a study of glioma-infiltrating T cells. The iRepertoire nested amplicon-rescue multiplex PCR amplified TCR alpha and beta CDR3s from RNA. TCRdb itself ran the multiplex PCR reads through MiXCR, one entry per CDR3 protein. The table records around 350,000 distinct CDR3 sequences, about two fifths of them present only once. Sequencing input: glioma tissue, nonneoplastic brain tissue, or PBMCs (not recorded which). The receptors come from a human donor with low-grade glioma or glioblastoma, undergoing nonglioma brain surgery, or in good health (not recorded which).

Of note for this clonotype: A read error may produce the germline difference seen at one junction end. The V gene is TRBV20-1, the J gene TRBJ2-6; D possibly corresponds to TRBD1 (5 bases). Germline V gives CDR1 DFQATT, CDR2 SNEGSKA (reference sequence). The CDR3 is made up of 15 amino acids. This CDR3 reads CSASGSPSGANVLTF. The CDR3 DNA reads as TGCAGTGCTAGTGGATCCCCCTCTGGGGCCAACGTCCTTACTTTC.

The table lists this clonotype with a few counts. This chain joins TRBV29-1 and TRBJ2-7; D is possibly TRBD2 (6 bases). Germline V gene lookup returns CDR1 SQVTM and CDR2 ANQGSEA. V was trimmed by 7 bases and J by 1 base, leaving 14 bases between them. The CDR3 is 13 residues long. CDR3 loop: CSAGDWGSYEQYF. CDR3 DNA sequence: TGCAGCGCTGGGGACTGGGGTTCCTACGAGCAGTACTTC.

At least ten counts were recorded for this clonotype. This rearrangement joins TRBV6-2 or TRBV6-3 to TRBJ2-5; 7 positions match TRBD2. The V and J ends lost 9 bases and 4 bases, in that order; junction bases with no gene match: 5. This CDR3 spans 12 amino acids. Looked up from germline, CDR1 is MNHEY and CDR2 is SVGEGT. The CDR3 spells CASQRGGETQYF. In DNA, the CDR3 is TGTGCCAGTCAGCGGGGAGGAGAGACCCAGTACTTC.

This clonotype was counted ten times or more. The rearrangement links TRBV20-1 to TRBJ2-7, with TRBD2 identical over 7 bases. The CDR3 sequence is 15 residues long. The V segment lost 8 bases and the J segment 5 bases; nucleotides outside the gene matches: 18. Per germline, CDR1 DFQATT and CDR2 SNEGSKA (reference sequence). CDR3 loop: CSLSGGSTLGDEQYF. The CDR3 region has the DNA TGCAGTCTATCTGGCGGGAGCACCCTAGGGGACGAGCAGTACTTC.

V gene TRBV25-1 combines with J gene TRBJ1-4; TRBD1 is a possible D gene (6 bases). The CDR3 loop spans 15 amino acids. CDR1 is MGHDK, CDR2 SYGVNS, per germline. V gave up 2 bases and J gave up 8 bases, with 15 bases separating them. Here the CDR3 reads CASSEDLGGGEKLFF. The CDR3 nucleotides read TGTGCCAGCAGTGAAGACTTAGGGGGGGGAGAAAAACTGTTTTTT.

CDR3 residues: CSARDSVQETQYF. Written as DNA, the CDR3 is TGCAGTGCTAGAGATTCGGTCCAAGAGACCCAGTACTTC. This rearrangement joins TRBV20-1 to TRBJ2-5; D ambiguous. From germline, CDR1 is DFQATT and CDR2 SNEGSKA (reference sequence). V lost 0 bases and J 1 base, leaving 6 bases between the germline ends. The CDR3 runs to 13 residues.

The sample holds many counts of this clonotype. The J gene is TRBJ2-1, the V gene TRBV28, with D perhaps given as TRBD1 or TRBD2 (5 bases each). This CDR3 contains 13 residues. CDR1 MDHEN and CDR2 SYDVKM come from the germline V gene. Trimming left V 4 bases short and J 10 bases short, with 14 bases between. The CDR3 DNA is TGTGCCAGCAGTTCGGGACCGGCCAGGGAGCAGTTCTTC. Protein sequence: CASSSGPAREQFF.

This rearrangement joins TRBV29-1 to TRBJ1-3, with D unresolved. V was shortened by 7 bases and J by 7 bases, with 17 bases between the two germline ends. CDR3 length equals 13 residues. Germline V CDR1 and CDR2: SQVTM, ANQGSEA. CDR3 sequence: CSGLGSVGNTIYF. Here the CDR3 DNA reads TGCAGCGGTCTCGGGTCCGTGGGGAACACCATATATTTT.

About this clonotype: This likely comes from a read error, as the CDR3 has no conserved phenylalanine or tryptophan at its end. It is unclear where the CDR3 begins or ends on the DNA, so no DNA is shown, and the CDR3 is as TCRdb lists it. V usage is TRBV3-1 and J usage is TRBJ2-7; TRBD1 reflects the table's D call only, with no check against the DNA. Germline V gene sequence: CDR1 LGHDT, CDR2 YNNKEL (reference sequence). Ends included, the CDR3 has 8 residues. CDR3 loop: CASSRVGT.

Turning to this clonotype: Germline and junction disagree at one end, which may indicate a read error. The rearrangement joins TRBV14 to TRBJ2-5; the D is unclear. This CDR3 is built from 12 residues. CDR1 is SGHDN and CDR2 is FVKESK in the germline V gene. The CDR3 loop is CANSQSKETQYF. CDR3 bases: TGTGCCAACAGCCAATCCAAAGAGACCCAGTACTTC. The variable domain in full, completed from reference TRBV14 and TRBJ2-5, reads EAGVTQFPSHSVIEKGQTVTLRCDPISGHDNLYWYRRVMGKEIKFLLHFVKESKQDESGMPNNRFLAERTGGTYSTLKVQPAELEDSGVYFCANSQSKETQYFGPGTRLLVL.

The chain combines TRBV4-2 with TRBJ2-1; D possibly matches TRBD1 or TRBD2 (5 bases each). Trimming cost V 5 bases and J 0 bases, with 20 bases left between them. From germline, CDR1 is LGHNA and CDR2 YNFKEQ. The CDR3 covers 18 residues. The CDR3: CASSLTSSGTYSYNEQFF. Written as DNA, the CDR3 is TGTGCCAGCAGCTTAACTTCTTCCGGGACCTACTCCTACAATGAGCAGTTCTTC.

V usage is TRBV4-2 and J usage is TRBJ2-7, with 12 bases matching TRBD2. Germline loops: CDR1 LGHNA, CDR2 YNFKEQ. CDR3 length equals 17 residues. J was trimmed by 3 bases and V by 4 bases; bases with no gene match: 10. The CDR3 loop is CASSLVSGTSGFYEQYF. The CDR3 nucleotides read TGTGCCAGCAGCCTCGTGAGCGGGACTAGCGGGTTCTACGAGCAGTACTTC.

The V call is TRBV20-1, the J call TRBJ1-5; weak D call: TRBD1 (5 bases). Per germline, CDR1 DFQATT and CDR2 SNEGSKA (reference sequence). The CDR3 runs 12 residues. V gave up 4 bases and J gave up 11 bases, with 15 bases separating them. The CDR3 reads CSATAGQRTQHF. The CDR3 bases are TGCAGTGCTACGGCGGGGCAGAGGACCCAGCATTTT.

Ten or more counts support this clonotype. The chain carries TRBV20-1 and TRBJ2-1; D is unresolved. Trimming left V 0 bases short and J 0 bases short, with 9 bases between. Germline V gene lookup returns CDR1 DFQATT and CDR2 SNEGSKA (reference sequence). The CDR3 is made up of 15 amino acids. CDR3 nucleotides: TGCAGTGCTAGAGATATTCAGCCCTCCTACAATGAGCAGTTCTTC. It codes for CSARDIQPSYNEQFF.